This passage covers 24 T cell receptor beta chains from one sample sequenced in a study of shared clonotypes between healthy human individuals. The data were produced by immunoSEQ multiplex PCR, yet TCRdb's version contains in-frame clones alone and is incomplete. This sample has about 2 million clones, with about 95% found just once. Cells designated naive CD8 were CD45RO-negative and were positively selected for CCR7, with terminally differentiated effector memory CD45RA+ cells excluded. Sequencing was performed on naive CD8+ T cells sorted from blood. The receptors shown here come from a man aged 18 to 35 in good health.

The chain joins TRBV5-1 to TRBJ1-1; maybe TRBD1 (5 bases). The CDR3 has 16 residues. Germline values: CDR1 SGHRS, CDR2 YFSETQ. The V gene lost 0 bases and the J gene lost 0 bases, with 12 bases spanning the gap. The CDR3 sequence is CASSLGGTDMNTEAFF. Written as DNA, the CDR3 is TGCGCCAGCAGCTTGGGAGGGACCGATATGAACACTGAAGCTTTCTTT.

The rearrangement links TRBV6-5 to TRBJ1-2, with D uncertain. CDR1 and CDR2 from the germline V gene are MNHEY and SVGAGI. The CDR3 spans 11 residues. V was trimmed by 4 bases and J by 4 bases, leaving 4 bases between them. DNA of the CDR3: TGTGCCAGCAGTTCAGCCTATGGCTACACCTTC. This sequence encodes CASSSAYGYTF.

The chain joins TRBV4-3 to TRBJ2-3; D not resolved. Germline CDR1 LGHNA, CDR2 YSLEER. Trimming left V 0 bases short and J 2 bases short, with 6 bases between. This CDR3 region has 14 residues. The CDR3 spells CASSQDSSTDTQYF. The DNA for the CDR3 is TGCGCCAGCAGCCAAGATAGTTCCACAGATACGCAGTATTTT.

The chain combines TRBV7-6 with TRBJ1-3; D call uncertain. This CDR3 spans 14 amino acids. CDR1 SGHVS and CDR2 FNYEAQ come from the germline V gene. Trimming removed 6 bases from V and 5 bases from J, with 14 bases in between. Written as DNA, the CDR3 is TGTGCCAGCAGATATCGTAAAGGGAGAAACACCATATATTTT. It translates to CASRYRKGRNTIYF. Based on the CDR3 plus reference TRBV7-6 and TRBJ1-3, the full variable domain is GAGVSQSPRYKVTKRGQDVALRCDPISGHVSLYWYRQALGQGPEFLTYFNYEAQQDKSGLPNDRFSAERPEGSISTLTIQRTEQRDSAMYRCASRYRKGRNTIYFGEGSWLTVV.

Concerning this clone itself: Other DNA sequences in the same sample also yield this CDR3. The CDR3: CASSSGHFQETQYF. The DNA for the CDR3 is TGTGCCAGCAGCTCGGGACATTTCCAAGAGACCCAGTACTTC. This sequence joins TRBV11-2 and TRBJ2-5, with D perhaps matching TRBD1 (6 bases). Germline V lookup: CDR1 SGHAT, CDR2 FQNNGV. Trimming left V 4 bases short and J 1 base short, with 10 bases between. This CDR3 has 14 amino acids.

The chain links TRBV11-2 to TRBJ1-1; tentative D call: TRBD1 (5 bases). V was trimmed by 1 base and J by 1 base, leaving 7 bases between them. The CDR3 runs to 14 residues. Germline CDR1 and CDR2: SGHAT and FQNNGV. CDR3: CASSLGRANTEAFF. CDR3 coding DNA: TGTGCCAGCAGCTTAGGCAGGGCGAACACTGAAGCTTTCTTT.

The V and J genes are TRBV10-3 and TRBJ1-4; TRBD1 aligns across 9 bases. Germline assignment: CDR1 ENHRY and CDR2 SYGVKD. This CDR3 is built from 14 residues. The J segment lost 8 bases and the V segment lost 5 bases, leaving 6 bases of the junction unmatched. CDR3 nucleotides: TGTGCCATCAGTCCGGGGACAGGGTCGGAAAAACTGTTTTTT. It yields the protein CAISPGTGSEKLFF.

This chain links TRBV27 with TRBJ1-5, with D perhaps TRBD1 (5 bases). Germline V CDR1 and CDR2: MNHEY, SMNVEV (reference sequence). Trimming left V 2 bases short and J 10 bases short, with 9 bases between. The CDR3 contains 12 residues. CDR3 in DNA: TGTGCCAGCAGTTTACCTCAGGGACCCCAGCATTTT. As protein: CASSLPQGPQHF.

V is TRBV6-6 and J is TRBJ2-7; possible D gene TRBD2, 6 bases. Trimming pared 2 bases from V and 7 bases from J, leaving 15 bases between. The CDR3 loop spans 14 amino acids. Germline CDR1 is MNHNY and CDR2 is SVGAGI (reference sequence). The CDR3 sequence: CASSYAEGSGEQYF. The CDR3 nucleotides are TGTGCCAGCAGTTACGCGGAGGGATCGGGGGAGCAGTACTTC.

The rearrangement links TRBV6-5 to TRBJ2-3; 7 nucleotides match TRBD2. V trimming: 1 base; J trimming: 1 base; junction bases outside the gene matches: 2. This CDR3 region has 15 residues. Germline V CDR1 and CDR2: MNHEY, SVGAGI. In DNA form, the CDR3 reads TGTGCCAGCAGTTACTATGGGAGGGGCACAGATACGCAGTATTTT. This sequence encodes CASSYYGRGTDTQYF.

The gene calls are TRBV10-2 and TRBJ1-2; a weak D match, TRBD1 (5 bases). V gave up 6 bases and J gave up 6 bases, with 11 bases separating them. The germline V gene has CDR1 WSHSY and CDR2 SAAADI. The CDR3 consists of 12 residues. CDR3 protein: CASRGEGHGYTF. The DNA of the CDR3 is TGCGCCAGCAGAGGGGAAGGGCATGGCTACACCTTC.

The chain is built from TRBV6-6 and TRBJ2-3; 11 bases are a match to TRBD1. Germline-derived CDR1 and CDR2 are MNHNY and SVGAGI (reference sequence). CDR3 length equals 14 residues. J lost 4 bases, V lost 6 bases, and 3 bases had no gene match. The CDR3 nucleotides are TGTGCCAGCAGCAAGGGACAGGGGGCAGATACGCAGTATTTT. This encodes CASSKGQGADTQYF.

This CDR3 is CASSLNSGGASGTDTQYF. The CDR3 DNA is TGTGCCAGCAGCTTGAATAGCGGGGGAGCTTCGGGCACAGATACGCAGTATTTT. The rearrangement links TRBV7-2 to TRBJ2-3; 9 bases are shared with TRBD2. The CDR3 extends over 18 amino acids. The V segment lost 3 bases and the J segment 1 base; nucleotides outside the gene matches: 11. Per the germline V gene, CDR1 is SGHTA and CDR2 is FQGNSA.

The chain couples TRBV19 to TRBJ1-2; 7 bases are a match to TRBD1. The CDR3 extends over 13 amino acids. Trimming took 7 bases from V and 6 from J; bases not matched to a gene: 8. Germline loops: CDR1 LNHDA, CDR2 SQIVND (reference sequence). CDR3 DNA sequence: TGTGCCAGTACGGTCGGGACAGATGATGGCTACACCTTC. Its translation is CASTVGTDDGYTF.

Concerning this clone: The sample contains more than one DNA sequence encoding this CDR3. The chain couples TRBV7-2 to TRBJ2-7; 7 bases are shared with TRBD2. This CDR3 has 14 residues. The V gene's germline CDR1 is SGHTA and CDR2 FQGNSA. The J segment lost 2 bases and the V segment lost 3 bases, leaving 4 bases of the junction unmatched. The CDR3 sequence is CASSFSGTAYEQYF. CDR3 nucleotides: TGTGCCAGCAGCTTCAGCGGGACTGCCTACGAGCAGTACTTC. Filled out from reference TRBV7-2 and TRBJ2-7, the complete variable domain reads GAGVSQSPSNKVTEKGKDVELRCDPISGHTALYWYRQSLGQGLEFLIYFQGNSAPDKSGLPSDRFSAERTGGSVSTLTIQRTQQEDSAVYLCASSFSGTAYEQYFGPGTRLTVT.

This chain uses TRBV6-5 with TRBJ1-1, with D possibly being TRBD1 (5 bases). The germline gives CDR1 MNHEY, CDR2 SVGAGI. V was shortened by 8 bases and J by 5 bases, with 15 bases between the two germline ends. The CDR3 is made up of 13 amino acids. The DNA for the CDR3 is TGTGCCAGCTGCCAGGGATTTGGTACTGAAGCTTTCTTT. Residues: CASCQGFGTEAFF.

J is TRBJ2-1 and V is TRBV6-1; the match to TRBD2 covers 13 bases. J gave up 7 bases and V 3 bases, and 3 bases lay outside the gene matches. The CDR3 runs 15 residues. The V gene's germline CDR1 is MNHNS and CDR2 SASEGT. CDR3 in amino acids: CASSETSGRPNEQFF. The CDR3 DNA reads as TGTGCCAGCAGTGAGACTAGCGGGAGGCCGAATGAGCAGTTCTTC.

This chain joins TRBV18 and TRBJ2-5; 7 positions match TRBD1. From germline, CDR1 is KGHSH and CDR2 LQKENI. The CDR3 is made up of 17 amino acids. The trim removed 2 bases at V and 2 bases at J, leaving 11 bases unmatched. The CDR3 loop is CASSPTTFPGQQETQYF. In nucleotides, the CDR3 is TGTGCCAGCTCACCAACTACATTCCCGGGACAGCAAGAGACCCAGTACTTC.

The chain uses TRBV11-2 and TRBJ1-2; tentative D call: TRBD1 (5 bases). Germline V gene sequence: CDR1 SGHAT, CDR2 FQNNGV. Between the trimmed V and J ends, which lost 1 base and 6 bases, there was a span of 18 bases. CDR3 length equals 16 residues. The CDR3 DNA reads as TGTGCCAGCAGCTTAGGTGGGGGGGAGCAAATTCATGGCTACACCTTC. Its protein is CASSLGGGEQIHGYTF.

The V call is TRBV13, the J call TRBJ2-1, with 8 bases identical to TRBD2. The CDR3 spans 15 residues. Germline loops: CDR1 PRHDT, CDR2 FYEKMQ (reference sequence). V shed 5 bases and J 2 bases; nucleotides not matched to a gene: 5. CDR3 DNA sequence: TGTGCCAGCAGCCTGACTAGCGTTGCCTACAATGAGCAGTTCTTC. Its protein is CASSLTSVAYNEQFF.

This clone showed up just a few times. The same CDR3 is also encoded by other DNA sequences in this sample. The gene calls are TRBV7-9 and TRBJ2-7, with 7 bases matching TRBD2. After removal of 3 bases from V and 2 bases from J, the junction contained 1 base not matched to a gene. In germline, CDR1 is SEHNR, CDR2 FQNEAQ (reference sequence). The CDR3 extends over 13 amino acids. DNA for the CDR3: TGTGCCAGCAGCTTTGGGGGGGCCTACGAGCAGTACTTC. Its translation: CASSFGGAYEQYF.

CDR3 nucleotides: TGTGCCAGCAGTTTAATTTTCGGTGGGGGCTACTATGGCTACACCTTC. Protein: CASSLIFGGGYYGYTF. This chain uses TRBV27 with TRBJ1-2; tentatively, D is TRBD1 (6 bases). Between the trimmed V and J ends, which lost 2 bases and 3 bases, there was a span of 16 bases. CDR1 and CDR2 (germline): MNHEY, SMNVEV (reference sequence). The CDR3 covers 16 residues.

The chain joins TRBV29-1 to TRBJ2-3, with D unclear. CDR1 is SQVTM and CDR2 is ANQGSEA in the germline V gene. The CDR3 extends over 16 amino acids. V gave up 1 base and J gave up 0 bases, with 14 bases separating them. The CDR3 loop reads CSVEVGLGTSTDTQYF. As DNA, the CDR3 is TGCAGCGTTGAAGTAGGGCTGGGAACTAGCACAGATACGCAGTATTTT.

CDR3 amino acids: CASSLVSGLLGYEQYF. DNA for the CDR3: TGTGCCAGCAGCTTAGTGAGTGGGTTGCTGGGCTACGAGCAGTACTTC. This chain joins TRBV7-6 and TRBJ2-7; no reliable D call. The CDR3 runs 16 residues. Germline loops: CDR1 SGHVS, CDR2 FNYEAQ. V gave up 1 base and J gave up 3 bases, with 16 bases separating them.